These 9 T cell receptor beta chains originate from one sample sequenced in a study of blood T cell dynamics during melanoma immunotherapy. Libraries were prepared by immunoSEQ multiplex PCR; TCRdb keeps only in-frame clonotypes and omits some of them. In the table there are 10,000 to 13,000 clones, more than 70% of which are singletons. The time point: week 3, after first cycle of checkpoint inhibitor. Sequencing was performed on blood, taken from a patient treated with checkpoint blockade. These receptors were collected from a human donor with melanoma.

The chain employs TRBV30 and TRBJ1-2; weak D call: TRBD1 (5 bases). V was trimmed by 0 bases and J by 0 bases, leaving 8 bases between them. The CDR3 spans 14 residues. Germline V gives CDR1 GTSNPN, CDR2 SVGIG (reference sequence). CDR3 loop: CAWSVQGPNYGYTF. CDR3 nucleotides: TGTGCCTGGAGTGTCCAGGGCCCTAACTATGGCTACACCTTC. The variable domain in full, with the rest retrieved from reference TRBV30 and TRBJ1-2, is SQTIHQWPATLVQPVGSPLSLECTVEGTSNPNLYWYRQAAGRGLQLLFYSVGIGQISSEVPQNLSASRPQDRQFILSSKKLLLSDSGFYLCAWSVQGPNYGYTFGSGTRLTVV.

The V call is TRBV2, the J call TRBJ1-4; D might be TRBD1 (5 bases). V was pared by 4 bases and J by 8 bases, with 14 bases between. Germline V gene sequence: CDR1 SNHLY, CDR2 FYNNEI. The CDR3 totals 14 residues. CDR3 nucleotides: TGTGCCAGCAGTGGCCAGGCCAGGACAGAAAAACTGTTTTTT. This translates into CASSGQARTEKLFF. The variable domain in full, completed from reference TRBV2 and TRBJ1-4, reads EPEVTQTPSHQVTQMGQEVILRCVPISNHLYFYWYRQILGQKVEFLVSFYNNEISEKSEIFDDQFSVERPDGSNFTLKIRSTKLEDSAMYFCASSGQARTEKLFFGSGTQLSVL.

The chain recombines TRBV7-9 with TRBJ2-3; 8 bases line up with TRBD2. V lost 0 bases, J lost 2 bases, and 7 bases stayed unmatched. Germline assignment: CDR1 SEHNR and CDR2 FQNEAQ (reference sequence). The CDR3 is 17 amino acids. The CDR3 region is CASSLAWSGGPTDTQYF. The CDR3 bases are TGTGCCAGCAGCTTAGCGTGGAGCGGGGGCCCCACAGATACGCAGTATTTT.

This chain uses TRBV30 with TRBJ1-1, with unresolved D. This CDR3 is 12 amino acids long. V was pared by 2 bases and J by 2 bases, with 6 bases between. In germline, CDR1 is GTSNPN, CDR2 SVGIG (reference sequence). This CDR3 reads CAWSLRNTEAFF. CDR3 bases: TGTGCCTGGAGTTTGAGAAACACTGAAGCTTTCTTT.

V is TRBV11-3 and J is TRBJ2-1; D remains unclear. V lost 4 bases and J lost 7, with 5 bases in between. The CDR3 runs 11 residues. Germline CDR1 reads SGHNT; CDR2 reads YENEEA. The CDR3 sequence: CASSSWNEQFF. Written as DNA, the CDR3 is TGTGCCAGCAGCTCCTGGAATGAGCAGTTCTTC.

The J gene is TRBJ1-2, the V gene TRBV27, with a weak D call TRBD1 (6 bases). Germline lookup yields CDR1 MNHEY and CDR2 SMNVEV (reference sequence). The CDR3 consists of 15 residues. Trimming cost V 0 bases and J 4 bases, with 12 bases left between them. The CDR3 sequence: CASSLSGRGAYGYTF. DNA of the CDR3: TGTGCCAGCAGTTTATCGGGCAGGGGAGCCTATGGCTACACCTTC.

This chain links TRBV7-6 with TRBJ2-7; the match to TRBD2 covers 8 bases. Germline CDR1 and CDR2: SGHVS and FNYEAQ. Trimming at V came to 5 bases and at J to 1 base, leaving 7 bases not matched to a gene. The CDR3 sequence is 15 residues long. The CDR3 coding sequence is TGTGCCAGCAGCCCACAGGCTAGCGGGTCCTACGAGCAGTACTTC. Encoded protein: CASSPQASGSYEQYF.

CDR3 in amino acids: CASSLRPGQGVSETQYF. DNA of the CDR3: TGTGCCAGTAGTTTACGTCCGGGACAGGGGGTATCGGAGACCCAGTACTTC. The chain uses TRBV19 and TRBJ2-5; 11 bases align to TRBD1. The CDR3 is made up of 17 amino acids. Germline V lookup: CDR1 LNHDA, CDR2 SQIVND (reference sequence). Germline trimming cut 5 bases from V and 5 bases from J; bases unmatched to any gene: 13.

The chain recombines TRBV28 with TRBJ2-2; D tentatively fits TRBD1 or TRBD2 (5 bases each). CDR1 is MDHEN, CDR2 SYDVKM, per germline. The CDR3 spans 15 residues. V lost 5 bases to trimming and J lost 6 bases, with 16 bases between them. CDR3 in DNA: TGTGCCAGCAGTCATGGGACGGGCCTCTCCGGGGAGCTGTTTTTT. Amino acids: CASSHGTGLSGELFF.